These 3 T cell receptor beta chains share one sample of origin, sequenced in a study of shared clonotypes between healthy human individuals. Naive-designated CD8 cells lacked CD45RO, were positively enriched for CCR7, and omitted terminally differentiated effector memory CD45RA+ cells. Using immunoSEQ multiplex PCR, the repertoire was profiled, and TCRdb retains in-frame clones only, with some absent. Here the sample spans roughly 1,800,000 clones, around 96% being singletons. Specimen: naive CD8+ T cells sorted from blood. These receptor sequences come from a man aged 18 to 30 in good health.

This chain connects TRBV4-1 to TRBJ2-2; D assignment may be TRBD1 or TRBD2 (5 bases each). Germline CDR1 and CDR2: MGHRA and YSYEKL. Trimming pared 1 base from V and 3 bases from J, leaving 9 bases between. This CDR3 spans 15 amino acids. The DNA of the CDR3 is TGCGCCAGCAGCCAAGGGGACGGACACACCGGGGAGCTGTTTTTT. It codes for CASSQGDGHTGELFF.

The CDR3 DNA sequence: TGCGCCAGCAGCTTGGCCTTGTGGGGTTCCTACGAGCAGTACTTC. Translating gives CASSLALWGSYEQYF. The V call is TRBV5-1, the J call TRBJ2-7; no firm D call. The CDR3 covers 15 residues. V lost 0 bases, J lost 1 base, and 11 bases lay in between. Germline V lookup: CDR1 SGHRS, CDR2 YFSETQ.

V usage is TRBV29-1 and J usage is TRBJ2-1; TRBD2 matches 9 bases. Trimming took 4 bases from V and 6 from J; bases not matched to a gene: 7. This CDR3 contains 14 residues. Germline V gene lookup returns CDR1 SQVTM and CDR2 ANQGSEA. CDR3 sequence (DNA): TGCAGCGTTGGGCTAGCGGGGCAGGGCAATGAGCAGTTCTTC. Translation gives CSVGLAGQGNEQFF.